The entry below describes one TCR beta chain. What it binds is unknown. This specimen belongs to a study of T cell responses to AZD1222 COVID-19 vaccine. Study-wide context: Investigators merged groups given second doses at roughly 4 or roughly 12 weeks.

Data came from immunoSEQ multiplex PCR; TCRdb stores just in-frame clones and leaves some out. The sample lists some 130,000 clones, about nine tenths seen once, with approximately 6.8% in the top ten. The CDR3 length is 13 residues. The ends were cut back, 9 bases at V and 1 base at J, with 9 bases in the middle. Germline V CDR1 and CDR2: MNHEY, SMNVEV (reference sequence). Study-level findings and limits: Unmutated variant regions are reportedly targeted by nearly half of spike-specific TCRs. Repertoires were obtained only post-peak T cell response.

The TCR was taken from an adult in good health. The specimen comprised peripheral blood, sampled on day 0 of AZD1222 vaccination. The chain employs TRBV27 and TRBJ2-2; weak D call: TRBD1 (5 bases). The CDR3, as DNA: TGTGCCAGTAGAAGGGGGAACACCGGGGAGCTGTTTTTT. Its translation: CASRRGNTGELFF.